The source of this T cell receptor beta chain is a study of blood T cells in healthy people across ages. Peripheral blood samples of around 9.5 milliliters were drawn from each donor. Notes on this clonotype: Its antigen is not identified.

Together with a sample-barcoded 5' primer, a J-beta primer mix was included in a second PCR lasting roughly 7 to 11 cycles. Carrying 12 random nucleotides, a template-switch adaptor labeled each individual cDNA molecule. TCRdb used MiXCR to reprocess the 5' RACE reads, holding one entry per CDR3 protein. The data hold around 1,500,000 distinct CDR3 sequences, with approximately 40% observed a single time. Study-wide findings and caveats: Per million T cells, TCR beta diversity dropped roughly linearly as age increased.

V was clipped by 0 bases and J by 9 bases, with 9 bases between them. Germline CDR1 reads LGHDT; CDR2 reads YNNKEL (reference sequence). The CDR3 runs 13 residues. V is TRBV3-1 and J is TRBJ1-5, with unresolved D. This sequence was found in a woman younger than 30 in good health. Sequencing input: blood. CDR3 amino acids: CASSQEEGAPQHF. The CDR3 DNA follows: TGTGCCAGCAGCCAAGAGGAAGGAGCGCCCCAGCATTTT. Using reference TRBV3-1 and TRBJ1-5 for the parts outside the CDR3, the full variable domain is DTAVSQTPKYLVTQMGNDKSIKCEQNLGHDTMYWYKQDSKKFLKIMFSYNNKELIINETVPNRFSPKSPDKAHLNLHINSLELGDSAVYFCASSQEEGAPQHFGDGTRLSIL.